The 11 T cell receptor beta chains below all came from one sample that was sequenced in a study of CD8 T cells in ankylosing spondylitis. MiXCR, applied by TCRdb to the 5' RACE reads, yields one record per CDR3 protein. Seen here are roughly 450,000 distinct CDR3 sequences, more than 25% observed once, and the top ten hold about 0.9%. These receptors are not linked to any known antigen. Study results and limitations: For ankylosing spondylitis blood, a TCR beta motif of eight or nine highly homologous variants appeared characteristic.

The sample comprised blood, either unsorted or a sorted T cell fraction (not recorded which). The receptors originated from a male donor with ankylosing spondylitis.

The table lists this clonotype with a few counts. The chain joins TRBV7-9 to TRBJ2-3; D is uncertain. Germline V gene lookup returns CDR1 SEHNR and CDR2 FQNEAQ (reference sequence). Between the trimmed V and J ends, which lost 7 bases and 5 bases, there was a span of 10 bases. The CDR3 totals 12 residues. The CDR3 sequence: CASTMMGDTQYF. CDR3 DNA sequence: TGTGCCAGCACTATGATGGGAGATACGCAGTATTTT.

The chain has TRBV10-3 and TRBJ2-1; D is possibly TRBD2 (6 bases). The V gene lost 6 bases and the J gene lost 9 bases, with 18 bases spanning the gap. Germline assignment: CDR1 ENHRY and CDR2 SYGVKD. The CDR3 spans 14 residues. The CDR3 DNA is TGTGCCATCAGAAAGACATTCCCAGCGGGTGAGCAGTTCTTC. It is translated as CAIRKTFPAGEQFF.

The rearrangement joins TRBV20-1 to TRBJ1-6; D unclear. The germline CDR1 and CDR2 sequences are DFQATT and SNEGSKA (reference sequence). V was pared by 1 base and J by 0 bases, with 7 bases between. This CDR3 is built from 15 residues. As DNA, the CDR3 is TGCAGTGCTAGAGTTTACCGCTCCTATAATTCACCCCTCCACTTT. Translating it yields CSARVYRSYNSPLHF.

The J gene is TRBJ2-7, the V gene TRBV4-2; possible D gene TRBD1, 6 bases. V shed 0 bases and J shed 3 bases, with 15 bases lying between them. This CDR3 has 16 amino acids. Germline V gene data show CDR1 as LGHNA and CDR2 as YNFKEQ. The CDR3 DNA follows: TGTGCCAGCAGCCAAGATCCTCAACAGGGTTTCTACGAGCAGTACTTC. Protein: CASSQDPQQGFYEQYF.

This chain connects TRBV7-8 to TRBJ2-1; D is undetermined. CDR1 SGHVS and CDR2 FQNEAQ come from the germline V gene. The CDR3 spans 16 residues. Trimming stripped 3 bases from V and 0 bases from J, with 12 bases between. The CDR3 DNA reads TGTGCCAGCAGCTTGCAAAGAATAAGCTCCTACAATGAGCAGTTCTTC. It encodes CASSLQRISSYNEQFF.

In this sample, this clonotype turned up many times. Germline is not matched at one junction end, which may reflect a read error. CDR3 region: CASSLGQGETQYF. CDR3 bases: TGTGCCAGCAGTTTAGGACAGGGAGAGACCCAGTACTTC. V is TRBV5-1 and J is TRBJ2-5; TRBD1 matches at 8 bases. CDR3 length: 13 amino acids. The germline CDR1 and CDR2 sequences are SGHRS and YFSETQ.

This chain links TRBV7-2 with TRBJ1-1; D might be TRBD1 (5 bases). Trimming left V 1 base short and J 4 bases short, with 10 bases between. CDR1 and CDR2 (germline): SGHTA, FQGNSA. The CDR3 totals 14 residues. The CDR3 reads CASSLDWRGTEAFF. CDR3 DNA: TGTGCCAGCAGCTTAGACTGGAGGGGCACTGAAGCTTTCTTT.

This sequence joins TRBV10-3 and TRBJ2-1; 9 nucleotides line up with TRBD1. The CDR3 is made up of 12 amino acids. CDR1 ENHRY and CDR2 SYGVKD come from the germline V gene. The J segment lost 12 bases and the V segment lost 3 bases, leaving 3 bases of the junction unmatched. Written as DNA, the CDR3 is TGTGCCATCAGTGAAGGGGACAGGGCGCAGTTCTTC. Its protein product is CAISEGDRAQFF.

The rearrangement links TRBV7-6 to TRBJ2-2; 14 bases map to TRBD2. Trimming took 5 bases from V and 1 from J; bases not matched to a gene: 12. Looked up from germline, CDR1 is SGHVS and CDR2 is FNYEAQ. The CDR3 loop spans 20 amino acids. CDR3 DNA sequence: TGTGCCAGCAGCCATATGGGGACTAGCGGGAGAGCGTGGAACACCGGGGAGCTGTTTTTT. Translation gives CASSHMGTSGRAWNTGELFF.

This clonotype turned up a few times. The V and J genes are TRBV15 and TRBJ2-6; D gene uncertain. Trimming stripped 0 bases from V and 3 bases from J, with 9 bases between. Germline CDR1 and CDR2: LNHNV and YYDKDF (reference sequence). This CDR3 has 16 residues. This chain's CDR3 is CATSRDRLGGANVLTF. For the CDR3, the DNA is TGTGCCACCAGCAGAGATAGGCTCGGTGGGGCCAACGTCCTGACTTTC.

The chain carries TRBV4-2 and TRBJ2-2; D is ambiguous. CDR1 and CDR2 (germline): LGHNA, YNFKEQ. This CDR3 comprises 21 residues. Between the trimmed V and J ends, which lost 4 bases and 1 base, there was a span of 28 bases. The CDR3 DNA reads as TGTGCCAGCAGCCCCCGGAGCACCGGTCAGAGACTCCGATGGAACACCGGGGAGCTGTTTTTT. Its protein is CASSPRSTGQRLRWNTGELFF.